Below, 18 T cell receptor beta chains from the same sample are listed, as sequenced in a study of PD-1 blockade in classical Hodgkin lymphoma. All the patients suffered relapse after autologous stem cell transplantation, and brentuximab vedotin exposure differed. Magnetic negative selection of thawed PBMCs yielded the CD8+ T cells. The assay was immunoSEQ multiplex PCR, and TCRdb's table has in-frame clones only and misses some. This table holds about 2,300 clones, 55% to 75% found once. This specimen was CD8+ T cells from blood, taken at baseline. The receptors were gathered from a human donor with classical Hodgkin lymphoma.

V usage is TRBV4-1 and J usage is TRBJ2-3; 8 nucleotides align to TRBD1. Trimming cost V 4 bases and J 2 bases; bases outside gene matches: 8. The CDR3 totals 16 residues. Germline loops: CDR1 MGHRA, CDR2 YSYEKL. The chain's CDR3 is CASSRRQGRNTDTQYF. Written as DNA, the CDR3 is TGCGCCAGCAGCCGCAGACAGGGGAGGAACACAGATACGCAGTATTTT.

The gene calls are TRBV4-2 and TRBJ2-3, with D possibly being TRBD2 (6 bases). Germline V gene lookup returns CDR1 LGHNA and CDR2 YNFKEQ. This CDR3 is built from 18 residues. V lost 1 base and J 0 bases, leaving 17 bases between the germline ends. The CDR3 sequence is CASSQGVWRGSSTDTQYF. CDR3 DNA sequence: TGTGCCAGCAGCCAAGGGGTTTGGCGGGGATCTAGCACAGATACGCAGTATTTT.

The chain joins TRBV7-8 to TRBJ2-3, with 11 bases that match TRBD2. Unmatched junction bases numbered 6, after V lost 1 base and J lost 0 bases. The length of the CDR3 is 18 residues. Germline CDR1 is SGHVS and CDR2 is FQNEAQ. The CDR3 loop reads CASSLVAGGPHSTDTQYF. The DNA of the CDR3 is TGTGCCAGCAGCTTAGTAGCGGGAGGGCCTCATAGCACAGATACGCAGTATTTT.

The J gene is TRBJ2-1, the V gene TRBV25-1, with 7 positions matching TRBD1. The CDR3 extends over 17 amino acids. Germline V gene data show CDR1 as MGHDK and CDR2 as SYGVNS. Losses at the gene ends were 8 bases for V and 9 bases for J; bases not matched to a gene: 22. The CDR3 coding sequence is TGTGCCAGCGCTAAGCCCTTTCCTTTCGACAGGGAAGGTGAGCAGTTCTTC. Amino acid sequence: CASAKPFPFDREGEQFF.

Points on this clone: One end of the junction fails to match germline, which may point to a read error. J is TRBJ2-2 and V is TRBV18, with D possibly matching TRBD1 (6 bases). This CDR3 has 17 residues. The germline V gene has CDR1 KGHSH and CDR2 LQKENI. DNA of the CDR3: TGTGCCAACTCACCAAGGGACACTCGATCGAACACCGGGGAGCTGTTTTTT. This translates into CANSPRDTRSNTGELFF.

The chain carries TRBV11-3 and TRBJ2-1; 7 bases are shared with TRBD2. This CDR3 region has 17 residues. Trimming removed 1 base from V and 0 bases from J; junction bases left unmatched: 6. CDR1 is SGHNT and CDR2 is YENEEA in the germline V gene. The CDR3 region is CASSLGGLGSSYNEQFF. In DNA form, the CDR3 reads TGTGCCAGCAGCTTAGGCGGACTAGGGAGCTCCTACAATGAGCAGTTCTTC.

The chain joins TRBV28 to TRBJ2-3; 14 bases are shared with TRBD2. The V gene end was trimmed by 5 bases and the J gene end by 5 bases; junction bases not matched to a gene: 12. Germline V gene data show CDR1 as MDHEN and CDR2 as SYDVKM. The CDR3 contains 18 residues. The CDR3 protein is CASSRDPGLAGDIDTQYF. The CDR3 bases are TGTGCCAGCAGTCGGGACCCGGGACTAGCGGGGGATATAGATACGCAGTATTTT.

The chain joins TRBV2 to TRBJ1-4; 8 bases are a match to TRBD1. There are 16 residues in the CDR3. V lost 6 bases and J lost 4; bases outside the gene matches: 10. Germline V gives CDR1 SNHLY, CDR2 FYNNEI. CDR3 sequence: CASRQGVLIINEKLFF. CDR3 DNA: TGTGCCAGCAGACAGGGGGTATTGATTATTAATGAAAAACTGTTTTTT.

The J gene is TRBJ2-3, the V gene TRBV9; D gene unclear. Germline CDR1 reads SGDLS; CDR2 reads YYNGEE. The CDR3 has 16 amino acids. Trimming left V 4 bases short and J 0 bases short, with 15 bases between. The CDR3 bases are TGTGCCAGCAGCCCAGCGCGGTCTACTAGCACAGATACGCAGTATTTT. Its translation: CASSPARSTSTDTQYF.

The V gene is TRBV19, the J gene TRBJ1-5, with D possibly being TRBD1 (5 bases). The CDR3 has 17 amino acids. Germline V gives CDR1 LNHDA, CDR2 SQIVND (reference sequence). V gave up 0 bases and J gave up 2 bases, with 14 bases separating them. The CDR3 protein is CASSIDLAGVGNQPQHF. In DNA, the CDR3 is TGTGCCAGTAGTATAGATCTGGCGGGGGTTGGCAATCAGCCCCAGCATTTT.

V gene TRBV7-9 combines with J gene TRBJ2-6; 8 positions agree with TRBD1. The germline CDR1 and CDR2 sequences are SEHNR and FQNEAQ (reference sequence). There are 19 residues in the CDR3. J gave up 0 bases and V 5 bases, and 12 bases lay outside the gene matches. The DNA of the CDR3 is TGTGCCAGCAGCGTAGTCTGGGACAGGTGGATCTCTGGGGCCAACGTCCTGACTTTC. Protein sequence: CASSVVWDRWISGANVLTF.

By frequency in the sample, this clone is large (0.1 to 1%). The rearrangement joins TRBV18 to TRBJ1-4; no clear D. The CDR3 extends over 13 amino acids. The V gene lost 7 bases and the J gene lost 7 bases, with 13 bases spanning the gap. Germline CDR1 is KGHSH and CDR2 is LQKENI. Here the CDR3 reads CASCPAGCEKLFF. The CDR3 DNA reads TGTGCCAGCTGCCCAGCCGGGTGTGAAAAACTGTTTTTT.

The chain links TRBV7-9 to TRBJ2-5; tentative D call: TRBD2 (5 bases). There are 15 residues in the CDR3. V gave up 8 bases and J gave up 5 bases, with 21 bases separating them. Germline CDR1 is SEHNR and CDR2 is FQNEAQ (reference sequence). DNA of the CDR3: TGTGCCAGCGGCTGGCTGGCGGGCGGGCAGGAGACCCAGTACTTC. Protein: CASGWLAGGQETQYF.

The chain couples TRBV4-3 to TRBJ2-7; 12 bases are a match to TRBD2. CDR1 and CDR2 from the germline V gene are LGHNA and YSLEER. Trimming cost V 0 bases and J 5 bases; bases outside gene matches: 11. The CDR3 runs to 18 residues. The CDR3 DNA follows: TGCGCCAGCAGCCAAGATTTAGCCTCTAGCGGGAGGGTTGACGAGCAGTACTTC. It is translated as CASSQDLASSGRVDEQYF.

The chain combines TRBV7-2 with TRBJ2-7; D gene ambiguous. V was cut by 1 base and J by 4 bases, with 5 bases left in between. The CDR3 runs to 12 residues. CDR1 SGHTA and CDR2 FQGNSA come from the germline V gene. The CDR3 is CASSLEWYEQYF. The DNA for the CDR3 is TGTGCCAGCAGCTTAGAATGGTACGAGCAGTACTTC. The whole variable domain, filled in from reference TRBV7-2 and TRBJ2-7, reads GAGVSQSPSNKVTEKGKDVELRCDPISGHTALYWYRQSLGQGLEFLIYFQGNSAPDKSGLPSDRFSAERTGGSVSTLTIQRTQQEDSAVYLCASSLEWYEQYFGPGTRLTVT.

The chain recombines TRBV6-1 with TRBJ1-4; a weak D match, TRBD1 (5 bases). This CDR3 region has 14 residues. Trimming took 3 bases from V and 7 from J, leaving 12 bases between them. CDR1 MNHNS and CDR2 SASEGT come from the germline V gene. This CDR3 reads CASSERGFGEKLFF. In DNA form, the CDR3 reads TGTGCCAGCAGTGAGAGGGGATTTGGTGAAAAACTGTTTTTT.

Details on this clone: An end of the junction differs from the germline gene, which may be a read error. This chain connects TRBV11-2 to TRBJ2-1, with 7 bases lining up with TRBD2. CDR3 length equals 12 residues. Germline CDR1 is SGHAT and CDR2 is FQNNGV. CDR3 amino acids: CASSQAGNEQFF. The CDR3 coding sequence is TGCGCCAGCAGCCAAGCGGGGAATGAGCAGTTCTTC.

V is TRBV7-8 and J is TRBJ2-1; possibly TRBD1 for D (6 bases). Trimming removed 3 bases at V and 6 bases at J, with 12 bases between. CDR3 length equals 14 residues. Germline V gene lookup returns CDR1 SGHVS and CDR2 FQNEAQ. The DNA of the CDR3 is TGTGCCAGCAGCTTGGGGGCGACAGCCAATGAGCAGTTCTTC. This translates into CASSLGATANEQFF.